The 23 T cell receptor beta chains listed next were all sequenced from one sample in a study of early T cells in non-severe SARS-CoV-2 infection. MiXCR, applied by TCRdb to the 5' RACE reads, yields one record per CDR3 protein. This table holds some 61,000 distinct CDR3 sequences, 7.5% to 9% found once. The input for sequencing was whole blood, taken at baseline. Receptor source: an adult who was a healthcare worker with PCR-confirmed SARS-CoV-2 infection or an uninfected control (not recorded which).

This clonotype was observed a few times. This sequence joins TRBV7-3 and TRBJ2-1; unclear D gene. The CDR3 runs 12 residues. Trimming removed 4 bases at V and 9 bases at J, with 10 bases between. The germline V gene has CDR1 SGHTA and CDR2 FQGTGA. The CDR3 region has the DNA TGTGCCAGCAGCTCCGCGGTTGGTGAGCAGTTCTTC. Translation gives CASSSAVGEQFF.

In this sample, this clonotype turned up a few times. CDR3 in amino acids: CASSPNGLGYQETQYF. CDR3 nucleotides: TGTGCCAGCTCACCGAACGGACTAGGGTACCAAGAGACCCAGTACTTC. The chain uses TRBV18 and TRBJ2-5, with TRBD2 matching 7 bases. This CDR3 has 16 residues. V shed 3 bases, J shed 0 bases, and the junction held 7 bases outside the gene matches. In germline, CDR1 is KGHSH, CDR2 LQKENI.

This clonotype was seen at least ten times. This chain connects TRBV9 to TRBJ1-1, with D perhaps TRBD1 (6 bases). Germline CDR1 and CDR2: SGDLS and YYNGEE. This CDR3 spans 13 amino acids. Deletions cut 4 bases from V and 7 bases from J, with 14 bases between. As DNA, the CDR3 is TGTGCCAGCAGCCCTAACAGGGACGGTGAAGCTTTCTTT. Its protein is CASSPNRDGEAFF.

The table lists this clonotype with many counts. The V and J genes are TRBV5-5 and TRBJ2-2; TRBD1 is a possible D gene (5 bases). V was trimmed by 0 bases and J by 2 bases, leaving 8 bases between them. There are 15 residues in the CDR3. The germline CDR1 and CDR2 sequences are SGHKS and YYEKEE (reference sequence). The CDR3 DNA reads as TGTGCCAGCAGCTTGGTAGGGGCCAACACCGGGGAGCTGTTTTTT. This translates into CASSLVGANTGELFF.

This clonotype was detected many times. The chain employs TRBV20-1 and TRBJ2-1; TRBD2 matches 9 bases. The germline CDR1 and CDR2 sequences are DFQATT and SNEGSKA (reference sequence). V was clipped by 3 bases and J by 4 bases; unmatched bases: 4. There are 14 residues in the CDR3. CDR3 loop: CSASSGRLYNEQFF. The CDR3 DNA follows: TGCAGTGCTAGTAGCGGGAGATTATACAATGAGCAGTTCTTC.

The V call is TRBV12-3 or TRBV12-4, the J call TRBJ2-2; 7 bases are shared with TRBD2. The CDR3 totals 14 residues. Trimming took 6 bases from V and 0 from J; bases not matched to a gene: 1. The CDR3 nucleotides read TGTGCCAGCAGGGCGGGAGCGAACACCGGGGAGCTGTTTTTT. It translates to CASRAGANTGELFF.

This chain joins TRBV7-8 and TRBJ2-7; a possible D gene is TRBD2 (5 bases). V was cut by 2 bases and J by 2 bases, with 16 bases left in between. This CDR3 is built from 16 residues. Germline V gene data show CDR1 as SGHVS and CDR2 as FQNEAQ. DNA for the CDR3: TGTGCCAGCAGCTTATTTGTTCGAGGGTTTCCCTACGAGCAGTACTTC. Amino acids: CASSLFVRGFPYEQYF.

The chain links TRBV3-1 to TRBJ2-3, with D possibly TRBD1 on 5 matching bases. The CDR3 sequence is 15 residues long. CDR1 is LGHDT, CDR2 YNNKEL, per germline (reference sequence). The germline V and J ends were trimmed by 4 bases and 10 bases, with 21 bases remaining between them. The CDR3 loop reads CASSPGAPVRPAQYF. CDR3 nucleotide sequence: TGTGCCAGCAGCCCTGGGGCGCCCGTCCGGCCGGCGCAGTATTTT.

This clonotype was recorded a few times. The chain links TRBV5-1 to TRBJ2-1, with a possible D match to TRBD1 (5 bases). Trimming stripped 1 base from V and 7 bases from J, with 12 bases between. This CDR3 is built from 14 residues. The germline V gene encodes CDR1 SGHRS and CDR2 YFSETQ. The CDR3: CASSLNAGKNEQFF. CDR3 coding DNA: TGCGCCAGCAGCTTGAATGCAGGGAAGAATGAGCAGTTCTTC.

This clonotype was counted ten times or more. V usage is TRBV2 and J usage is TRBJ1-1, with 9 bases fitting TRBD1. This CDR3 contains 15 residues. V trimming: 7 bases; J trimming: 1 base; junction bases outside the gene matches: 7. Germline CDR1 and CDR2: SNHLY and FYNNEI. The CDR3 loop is CASTAWGQGNTEAFF. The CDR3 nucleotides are TGTGCCAGCACGGCCTGGGGACAGGGGAACACTGAAGCTTTCTTT.

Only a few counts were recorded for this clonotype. CDR3 protein: CASSQFSYEQYF. CDR3 sequence (DNA): TGTGCCAGCAGCCAATTCTCCTACGAGCAGTACTTC. V usage is TRBV3-1 and J usage is TRBJ2-7; D uncertain. Germline assignment: CDR1 LGHDT and CDR2 YNNKEL (reference sequence). V was shortened by 2 bases and J by 0 bases, with 2 bases between the two germline ends. This CDR3 is 12 amino acids long.

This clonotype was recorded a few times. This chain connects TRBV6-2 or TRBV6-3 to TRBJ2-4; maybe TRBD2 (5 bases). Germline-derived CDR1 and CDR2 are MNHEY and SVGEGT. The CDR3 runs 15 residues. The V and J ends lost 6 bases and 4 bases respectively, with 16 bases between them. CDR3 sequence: CASSQPRTGKNIQYF. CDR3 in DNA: TGTGCCAGCAGCCAACCCCGGACGGGGAAAAACATTCAGTACTTC.

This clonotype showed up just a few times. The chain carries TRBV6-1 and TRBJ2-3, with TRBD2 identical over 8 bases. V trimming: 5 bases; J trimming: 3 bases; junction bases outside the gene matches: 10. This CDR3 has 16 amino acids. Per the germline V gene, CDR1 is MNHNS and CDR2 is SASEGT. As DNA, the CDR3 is TGTGCCAGCAGTCCCTCTCTCTTAGCGGGAACAGATACGCAGTATTTT. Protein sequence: CASSPSLLAGTDTQYF.

As DNA, the CDR3 is TGCGCCAGCAGCCAAGATGGGGCAGGGGCAGAGACCCAGTACTTC. Translation: CASSQDGAGAETQYF. The J gene is TRBJ2-5, the V gene TRBV4-1; D is possibly TRBD1 (6 bases). The germline V gene encodes CDR1 MGHRA and CDR2 YSYEKL. The CDR3 spans 15 residues. Trimming stripped 0 bases from V and 4 bases from J, with 12 bases between.

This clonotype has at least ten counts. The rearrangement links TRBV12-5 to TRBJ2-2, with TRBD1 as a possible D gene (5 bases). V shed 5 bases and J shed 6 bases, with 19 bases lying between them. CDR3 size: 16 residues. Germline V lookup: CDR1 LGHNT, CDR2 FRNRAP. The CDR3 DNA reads TGTGCTAGTGGTCTTTCACAAAGGGGTAGTGCCGGGGAGCTGTTTTTT. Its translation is CASGLSQRGSAGELFF.

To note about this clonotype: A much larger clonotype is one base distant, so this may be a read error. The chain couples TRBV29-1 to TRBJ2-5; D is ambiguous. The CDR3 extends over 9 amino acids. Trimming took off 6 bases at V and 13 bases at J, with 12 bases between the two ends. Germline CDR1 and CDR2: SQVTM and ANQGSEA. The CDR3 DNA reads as TGCAGCGTCACCGATTCGCCGTACTTC. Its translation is CSVTDSPYF.

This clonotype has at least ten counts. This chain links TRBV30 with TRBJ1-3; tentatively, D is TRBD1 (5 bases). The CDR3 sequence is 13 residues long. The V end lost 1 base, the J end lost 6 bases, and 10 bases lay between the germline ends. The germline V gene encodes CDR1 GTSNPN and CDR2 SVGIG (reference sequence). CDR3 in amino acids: CAWSAGPENTIYF. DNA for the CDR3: TGTGCCTGGAGTGCAGGGCCTGAAAACACCATATATTTT.

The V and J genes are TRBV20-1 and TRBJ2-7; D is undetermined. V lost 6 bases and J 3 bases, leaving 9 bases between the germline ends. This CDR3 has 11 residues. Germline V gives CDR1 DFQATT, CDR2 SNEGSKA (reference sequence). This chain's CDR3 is CSAMTDYEQYF. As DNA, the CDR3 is TGCAGTGCGATGACCGACTACGAGCAGTACTTC.

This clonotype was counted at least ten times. The CDR3 DNA follows: TGCGCCAGCAGCCAAGACCGTAGTAGCGGGAGGGCCCCCTACAATGAGCAGTTCTTC. Translating it yields CASSQDRSSGRAPYNEQFF. The chain carries TRBV4-1 and TRBJ2-1, with 11 positions matching TRBD2. In germline, CDR1 is MGHRA, CDR2 YSYEKL. The J segment lost 2 bases and the V segment lost 0 bases, leaving 9 bases of the junction unmatched. The CDR3 is made up of 19 amino acids.

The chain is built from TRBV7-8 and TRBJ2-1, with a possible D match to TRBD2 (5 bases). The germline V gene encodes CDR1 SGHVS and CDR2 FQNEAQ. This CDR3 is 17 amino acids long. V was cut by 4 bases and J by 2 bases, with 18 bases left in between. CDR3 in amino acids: CASSSSWLGGTYNEQFF. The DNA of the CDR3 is TGTGCCAGCAGCTCATCCTGGCTCGGAGGTACCTACAATGAGCAGTTCTTC.

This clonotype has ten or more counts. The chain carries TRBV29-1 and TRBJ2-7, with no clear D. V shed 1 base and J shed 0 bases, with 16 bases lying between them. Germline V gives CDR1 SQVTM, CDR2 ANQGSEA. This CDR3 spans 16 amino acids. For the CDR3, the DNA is TGCAGCGTTGAAGGGCTCCCGAGTGGCAGCTCCTACGAGCAGTACTTC. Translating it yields CSVEGLPSGSSYEQYF.

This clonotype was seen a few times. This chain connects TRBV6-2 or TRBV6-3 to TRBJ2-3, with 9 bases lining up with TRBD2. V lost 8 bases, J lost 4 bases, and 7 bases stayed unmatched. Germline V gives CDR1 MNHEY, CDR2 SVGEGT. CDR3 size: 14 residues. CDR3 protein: CASQGREGPDTQYF. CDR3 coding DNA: TGTGCCAGCCAAGGGCGGGAGGGCCCAGATACGCAGTATTTT.

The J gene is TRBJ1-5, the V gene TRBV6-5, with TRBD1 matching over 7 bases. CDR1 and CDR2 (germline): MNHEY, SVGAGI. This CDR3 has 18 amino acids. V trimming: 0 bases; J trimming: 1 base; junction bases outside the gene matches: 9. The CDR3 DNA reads TGTGCCAGCAGTTACTCACTGCAGGGGGACGAGAGCAATCAGCCCCAGCATTTT. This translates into CASSYSLQGDESNQPQHF.